These 9 T cell receptor beta chains originate from one sample sequenced in a study of monozygotic twins with inflammatory bowel disease. TCRdb re-analyzed the 5' RACE reads; it lists each CDR3 protein once, without DNA. The table for this sample gives fewer than 450,000 distinct CDR3 sequences. Sequenced: blood. These receptors all stem from a human donor with ulcerative colitis or Crohn's disease, or a healthy co-twin of an affected twin (not recorded which).

The rearrangement joins TRBV4-3 to TRBJ1-5. The CDR3 spans 17 residues. Looked up from germline, CDR1 is LGHNA and CDR2 is YSLEER. CDR3 sequence reads: CASSQVHGKISNQPQHF.

The CDR3 here is CASSPRDGHNEQFF. The rearrangement links TRBV5-1 to TRBJ2-1; TCRdb's assignment of TRBD1 cannot be checked, as there is no DNA. There are 14 residues in the CDR3. The germline gives CDR1 SGHRS, CDR2 YFSETQ.

The V call is TRBV9, the J call TRBJ2-7; with no DNA, the TCRdb D assignment of TRBD1 cannot be verified. The CDR3 covers 16 residues. Looked up from germline, CDR1 is SGDLS and CDR2 is YYNGEE. CDR3: CASSGGGQGAHYEQYF.

This chain links TRBV7-3 with TRBJ2-7; TCRdb's D call of TRBD1 is untestable without DNA. There are 15 residues in the CDR3. Germline V gives CDR1 SGHTA, CDR2 FQGTGA. The CDR3 reads CASSLRTGLEYEQYF.

CDR3 loop: CASSKDRTTSYNEQFF. V and J are TRBV6-4 and TRBJ2-1; TCRdb designates TRBD1, a call that cannot be tested without DNA. Germline lookup yields CDR1 MRHNA and CDR2 SNTAGT. The length of the CDR3 is 16 residues.

The J gene is TRBJ2-3, the V gene TRBV29-1; TCRdb indicates TRBD1, and absent DNA this call remains unverified. The length of the CDR3 is 12 residues. CDR1 SQVTM and CDR2 ANQGSEA come from the germline V gene. CDR3 amino acids: CSSRARVDTQYF.

J is TRBJ2-3 and V is TRBV7-2; TCRdb's D call of TRBD2 is untestable without DNA. Germline V lookup: CDR1 SGHTA, CDR2 FQGNSA. The CDR3 is 15 amino acids. CDR3 region: CASSFRTSAGDTQYF.

This sequence joins TRBV7-3 and TRBJ2-5; TCRdb names TRBD2, which stays unverified in the absence of DNA. In germline, CDR1 is SGHTA, CDR2 FQGTGA. The CDR3 runs 15 residues. The CDR3 sequence is CASRADGGTLRTQYF.

This chain uses TRBV3-1 with TRBJ2-3; absent DNA, TCRdb's TRBD2 call cannot be checked. Germline V gene data show CDR1 as LGHDT and CDR2 as YNNKEL (reference sequence). This CDR3 has 19 residues. CDR3 sequence reads: CASSQDLHPGLSGTDTQYF.